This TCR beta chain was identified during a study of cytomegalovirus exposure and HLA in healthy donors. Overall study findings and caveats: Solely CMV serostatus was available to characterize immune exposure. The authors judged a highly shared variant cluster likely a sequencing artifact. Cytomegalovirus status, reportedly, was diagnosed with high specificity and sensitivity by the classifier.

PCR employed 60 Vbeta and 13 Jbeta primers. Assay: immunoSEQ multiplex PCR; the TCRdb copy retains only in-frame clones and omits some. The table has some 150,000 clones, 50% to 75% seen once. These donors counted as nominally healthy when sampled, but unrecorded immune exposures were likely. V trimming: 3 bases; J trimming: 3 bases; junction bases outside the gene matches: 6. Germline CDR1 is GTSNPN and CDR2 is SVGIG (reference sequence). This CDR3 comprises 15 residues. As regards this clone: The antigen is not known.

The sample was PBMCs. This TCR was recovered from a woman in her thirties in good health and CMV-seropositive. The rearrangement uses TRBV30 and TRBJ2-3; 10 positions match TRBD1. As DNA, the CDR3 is TGTGCCTGGAGGATAGGACAGGGGGGGACAGATACGCAGTATTTT. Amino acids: CAWRIGQGGTDTQYF.